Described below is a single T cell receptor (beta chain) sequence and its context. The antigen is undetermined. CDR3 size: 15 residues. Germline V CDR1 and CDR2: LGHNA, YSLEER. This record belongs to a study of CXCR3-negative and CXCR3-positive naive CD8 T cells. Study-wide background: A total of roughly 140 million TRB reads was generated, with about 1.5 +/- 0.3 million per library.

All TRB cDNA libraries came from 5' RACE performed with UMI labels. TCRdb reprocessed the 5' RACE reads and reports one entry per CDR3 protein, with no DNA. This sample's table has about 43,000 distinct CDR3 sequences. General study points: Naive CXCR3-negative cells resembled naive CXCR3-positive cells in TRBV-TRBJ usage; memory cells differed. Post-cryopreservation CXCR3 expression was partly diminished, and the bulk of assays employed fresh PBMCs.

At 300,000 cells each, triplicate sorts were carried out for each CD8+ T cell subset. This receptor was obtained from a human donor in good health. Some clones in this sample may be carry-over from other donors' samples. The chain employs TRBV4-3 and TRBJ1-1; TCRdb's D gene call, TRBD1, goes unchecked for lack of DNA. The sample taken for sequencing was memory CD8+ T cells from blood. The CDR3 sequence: CASSQDSRENTEAFF.